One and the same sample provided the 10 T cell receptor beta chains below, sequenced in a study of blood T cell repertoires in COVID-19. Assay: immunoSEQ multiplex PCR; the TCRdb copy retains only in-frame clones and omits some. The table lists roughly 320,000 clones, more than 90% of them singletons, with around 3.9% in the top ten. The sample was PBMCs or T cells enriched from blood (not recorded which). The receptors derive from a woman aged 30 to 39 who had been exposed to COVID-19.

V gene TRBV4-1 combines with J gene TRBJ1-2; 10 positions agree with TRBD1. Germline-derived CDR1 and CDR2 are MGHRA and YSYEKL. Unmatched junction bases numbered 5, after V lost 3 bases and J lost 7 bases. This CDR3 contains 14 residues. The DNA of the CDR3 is TGCGCCAGCAGCCAGTCCGGGACAGGGGCTGGCTACACCTTC. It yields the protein CASSQSGTGAGYTF.

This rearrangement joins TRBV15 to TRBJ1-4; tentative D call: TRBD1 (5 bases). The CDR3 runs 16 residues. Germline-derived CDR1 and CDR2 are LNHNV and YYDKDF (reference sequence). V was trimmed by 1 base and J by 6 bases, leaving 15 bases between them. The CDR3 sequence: CATSRGSGRVDEKLFF. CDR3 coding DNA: TGTGCCACCAGCAGAGGGTCTGGCAGGGTGGATGAAAAACTGTTTTTT.

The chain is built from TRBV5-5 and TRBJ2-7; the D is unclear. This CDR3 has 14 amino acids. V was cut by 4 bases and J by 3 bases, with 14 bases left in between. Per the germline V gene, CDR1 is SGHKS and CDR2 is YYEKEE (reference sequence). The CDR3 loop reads CASSIYVADYEQYF. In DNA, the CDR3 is TGTGCCAGCAGCATATACGTGGCGGACTACGAGCAGTACTTC.

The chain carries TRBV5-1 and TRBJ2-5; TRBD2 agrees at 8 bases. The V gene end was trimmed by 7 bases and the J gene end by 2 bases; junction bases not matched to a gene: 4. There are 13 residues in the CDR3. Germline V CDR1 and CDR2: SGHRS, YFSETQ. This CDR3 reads CASRRGGQETQYF. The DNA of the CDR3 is TGCGCCAGCCGCCGGGGGGGACAAGAGACCCAGTACTTC.

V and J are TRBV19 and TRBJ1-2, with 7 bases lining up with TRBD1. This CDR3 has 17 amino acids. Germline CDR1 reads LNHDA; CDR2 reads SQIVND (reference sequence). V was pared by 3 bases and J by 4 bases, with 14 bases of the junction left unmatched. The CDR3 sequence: CASSIRVPGQRPYGYTF. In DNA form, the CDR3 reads TGTGCCAGTAGTATCCGCGTCCCGGGACAGCGCCCCTATGGCTACACCTTC. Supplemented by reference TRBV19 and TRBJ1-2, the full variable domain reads DGGITQSPKYLFRKEGQNVTLSCEQNLNHDAMYWYRQDPGQGLRLIYYSQIVNDFQKGDIAEGYSVSREKKESFPLTVTSAQKNPTAFYLCASSIRVPGQRPYGYTFGSGTRLTVV.

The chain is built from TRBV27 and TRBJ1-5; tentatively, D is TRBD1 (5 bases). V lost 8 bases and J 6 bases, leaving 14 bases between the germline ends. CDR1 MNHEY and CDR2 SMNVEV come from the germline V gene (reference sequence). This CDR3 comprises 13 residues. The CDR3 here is CASRPRGSQPQHF. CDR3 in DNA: TGTGCCAGCCGCCCCCGGGGGAGTCAGCCCCAGCATTTT.

CDR3 residues: CASSEGLNTEAFF. The DNA for the CDR3 is TGTGCCAGCAGTGAGGGGCTGAACACTGAAGCTTTCTTT. V gene TRBV6-4 combines with J gene TRBJ1-1; D possibly corresponds to TRBD1 (5 bases). V lost 3 bases and J 0 bases, leaving 5 bases between the germline ends. The CDR3 has 13 residues. Germline V gene lookup returns CDR1 MRHNA and CDR2 SNTAGT.

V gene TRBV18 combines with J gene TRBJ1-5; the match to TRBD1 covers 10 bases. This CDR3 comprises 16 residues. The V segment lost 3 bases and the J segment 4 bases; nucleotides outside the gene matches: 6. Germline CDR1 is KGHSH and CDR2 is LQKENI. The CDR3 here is CASSPLGQGGNQPQHF. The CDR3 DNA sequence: TGTGCCAGCTCACCTTTAGGACAGGGGGGGAATCAGCCCCAGCATTTT. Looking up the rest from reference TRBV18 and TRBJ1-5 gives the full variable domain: NAGVMQNPRHLVRRRGQEARLRCSPMKGHSHVYWYRQLPEEGLKFMVYLQKENIIDESGMPKERFSAEFPKEGPSILRIQQVVRGDSAAYFCASSPLGQGGNQPQHFGDGTRLSIL.

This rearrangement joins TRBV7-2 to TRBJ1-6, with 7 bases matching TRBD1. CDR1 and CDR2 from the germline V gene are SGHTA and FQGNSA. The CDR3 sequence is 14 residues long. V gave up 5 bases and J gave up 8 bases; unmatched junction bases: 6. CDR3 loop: CASSLDRAYSPLHF. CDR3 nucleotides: TGTGCCAGCAGCCTAGACAGGGCTTATTCACCCCTCCACTTT.

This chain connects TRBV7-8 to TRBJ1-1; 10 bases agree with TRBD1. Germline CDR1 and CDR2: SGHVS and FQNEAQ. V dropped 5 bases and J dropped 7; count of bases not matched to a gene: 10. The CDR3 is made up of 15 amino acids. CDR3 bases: TGTGCCAGCAGCAAAATTGGGGACAGGGGCCATGAAGCTTTCTTT. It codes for CASSKIGDRGHEAFF.